The TCR beta chain described here comes from a study of T-cell memory formation after mild COVID-19. TCRdb re-derived calls from the 5' RACE reads in MiXCR, one entry per CDR3 protein. The sample consists of around 65,000 distinct CDR3 sequences, less than 9.5% of them appearing once. Findings and caveats of the study: The authors did not confirm SARS-CoV-2 specificity of second-wave clones peaking day 37. Contracting clones, day 15 to 85, had balanced CD4/CD8, and later expanders favored CD4+.

Comment on this clonotype: What it binds is not known.

The TCR sequence derives from a man between 18 and 29 years old who had mild COVID-19 (a few samples of this study predate the infection). Cell type and time point are not known. Sequencing used PBMCs or a T cell subset sorted from them (not recorded which).

CDR3 sequence reads: CSARDPRQGAEQPQHF. The CDR3 coding sequence is TGCAGTGCTAGAGACCCGAGACAGGGGGCTGAACAGCCCCAGCATTTT. The J gene is TRBJ1-5, the V gene TRBV20-1, with 10 nucleotides matching TRBD1. Germline V CDR1 and CDR2: DFQATT, SNEGSKA (reference sequence). CDR3 size: 16 residues. The V and J ends lost 0 bases and 7 bases, in that order; junction bases with no gene match: 9.